Sequencing of this T cell receptor beta chain was carried out in a study of technical replicates of blood from a few donors (dated by TCRdb to between 2016 and 2019). With respect to this clone: Its target antigen remains unknown. One base away there is no much larger clone; base qualities are not given.

The method behind the library was the immunoSEQ multiplex PCR assay. TCRdb stores this immuneACCESS table with in-frame sequences only. Part of the clones is absent; in the studies checked, under half of the shortfall reflects unresolved V genes, and no reason is known for the rest. In this sample the table shows approximately 50,000 clones, around 84% of which occur a single time. Roughly 5.3% of the sample belongs to the ten largest clones. V lost 5 bases and J lost 4 bases; the stretch between them is 17 bases long. The germline V gene sets CDR1 to MNHEY and CDR2 to SVGAGI. Counted from cysteine to phenylalanine, this CDR3 has 15 amino acids. Only CDR3 DNA remains: 45 bases, in frame from the first base.

This chain joins TRBV6-5 to TRBJ1-1, with a weak D call of TRBD1 (5 bases match). This receptor was identified in a human donor in good health. Some clones in this sample may be carry-over from other donors' samples. The sequencing sample was made of PBMCs. CDR3 reads: CASSRTEAGGTEAFF. The DNA reads TGTGCCAGCAGTCGAACAGAGGCGGGGGGCACTGAAGCTTTCTTT.